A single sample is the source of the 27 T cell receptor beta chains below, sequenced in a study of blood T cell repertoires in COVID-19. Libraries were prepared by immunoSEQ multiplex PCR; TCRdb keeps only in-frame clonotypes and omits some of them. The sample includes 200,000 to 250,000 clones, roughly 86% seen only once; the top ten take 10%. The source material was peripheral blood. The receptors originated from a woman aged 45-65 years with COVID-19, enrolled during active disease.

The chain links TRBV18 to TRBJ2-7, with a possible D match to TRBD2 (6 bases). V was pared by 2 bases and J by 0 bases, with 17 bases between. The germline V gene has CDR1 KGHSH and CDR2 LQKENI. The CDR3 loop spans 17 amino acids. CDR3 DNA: TGTGCCAGCTCACCAACGCGGAGGGAGCTCAGCTCCTACGAGCAGTACTTC. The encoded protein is CASSPTRRELSSYEQYF.

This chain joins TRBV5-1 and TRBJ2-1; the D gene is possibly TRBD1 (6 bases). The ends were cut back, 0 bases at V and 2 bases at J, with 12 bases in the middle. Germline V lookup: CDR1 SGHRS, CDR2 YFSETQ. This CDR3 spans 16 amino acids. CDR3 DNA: TGCGCCAGCAGCTTGGTAACAGGGAGCACCTACAATGAGCAGTTCTTC. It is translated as CASSLVTGSTYNEQFF.

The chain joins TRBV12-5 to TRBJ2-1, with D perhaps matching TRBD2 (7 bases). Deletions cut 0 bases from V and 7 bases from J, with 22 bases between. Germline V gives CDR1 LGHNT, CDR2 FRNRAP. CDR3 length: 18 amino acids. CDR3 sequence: CASGLVISGPGAGNEQFF. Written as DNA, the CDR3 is TGTGCTAGTGGTTTGGTGATTAGCGGGCCAGGGGCGGGTAATGAGCAGTTCTTC.

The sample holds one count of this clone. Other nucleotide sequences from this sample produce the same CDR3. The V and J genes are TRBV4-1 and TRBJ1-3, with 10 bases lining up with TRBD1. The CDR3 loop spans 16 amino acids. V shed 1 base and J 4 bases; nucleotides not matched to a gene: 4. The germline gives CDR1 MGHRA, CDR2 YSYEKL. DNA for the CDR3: TGCGCCAGCAGCCAAGTGGGGACAGGGGCCGGAAACACCATATATTTT. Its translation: CASSQVGTGAGNTIYF.

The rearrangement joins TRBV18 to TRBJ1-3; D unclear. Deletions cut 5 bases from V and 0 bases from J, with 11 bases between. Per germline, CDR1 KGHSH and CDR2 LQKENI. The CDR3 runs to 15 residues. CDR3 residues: CASSIPGLSGNTIYF. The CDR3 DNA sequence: TGTGCCAGCTCAATTCCAGGCCTCTCTGGAAACACCATATATTTT.

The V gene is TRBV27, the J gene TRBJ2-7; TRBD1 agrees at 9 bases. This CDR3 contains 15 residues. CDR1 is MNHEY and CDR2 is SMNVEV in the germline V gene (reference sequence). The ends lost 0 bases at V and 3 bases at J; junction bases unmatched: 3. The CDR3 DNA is TGTGCCAGCAGTTTATCACAGGGGGCGGTCTACGAGCAGTACTTC. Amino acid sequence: CASSLSQGAVYEQYF.

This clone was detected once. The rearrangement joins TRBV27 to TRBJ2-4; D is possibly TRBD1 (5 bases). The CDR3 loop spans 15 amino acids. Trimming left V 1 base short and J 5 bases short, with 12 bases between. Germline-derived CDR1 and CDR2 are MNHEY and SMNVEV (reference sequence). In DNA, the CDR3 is TGTGCCAGCAGTTTATTTTTAGGGGCGGAAAACATTCAGTACTTC. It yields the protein CASSLFLGAENIQYF.

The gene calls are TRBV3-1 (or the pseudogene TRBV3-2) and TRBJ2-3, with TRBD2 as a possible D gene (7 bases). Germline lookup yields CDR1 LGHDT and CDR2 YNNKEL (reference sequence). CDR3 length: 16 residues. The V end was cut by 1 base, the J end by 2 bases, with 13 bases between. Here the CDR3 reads CASSQGAGALTDTQYF. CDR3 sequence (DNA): TGTGCCAGCAGCCAAGGCGCGGGGGCCCTCACAGATACGCAGTATTTT.

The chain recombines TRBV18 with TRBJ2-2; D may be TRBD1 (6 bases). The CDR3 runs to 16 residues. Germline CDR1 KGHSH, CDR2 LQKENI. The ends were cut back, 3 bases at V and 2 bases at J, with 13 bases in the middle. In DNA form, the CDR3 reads TGTGCCAGCTCACCCAGGGACACTATAAACACCGGGGAGCTGTTTTTT. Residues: CASSPRDTINTGELFF.

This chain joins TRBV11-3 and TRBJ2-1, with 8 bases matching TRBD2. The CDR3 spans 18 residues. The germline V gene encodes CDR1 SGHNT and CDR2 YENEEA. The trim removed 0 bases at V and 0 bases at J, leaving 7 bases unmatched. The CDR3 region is CASSLDPGGASSYNEQFF. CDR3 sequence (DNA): TGTGCCAGCAGCTTAGATCCGGGGGGGGCCAGCTCCTACAATGAGCAGTTCTTC. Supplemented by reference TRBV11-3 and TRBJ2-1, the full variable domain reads EAGVVQSPRYKIIEKKQPVAFWCNPISGHNTLYWYLQNLGQGPELLIRYENEEAVDDSQLPKDRFSAERLKGVDSTLKIQPAELGDSAVYLCASSLDPGGASSYNEQFFGPGTRLTVL.

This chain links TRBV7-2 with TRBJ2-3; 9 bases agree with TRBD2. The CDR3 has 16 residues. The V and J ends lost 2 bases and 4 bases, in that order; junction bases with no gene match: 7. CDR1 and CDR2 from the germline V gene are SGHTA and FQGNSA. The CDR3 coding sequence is TGTGCCAGCAGCTTAAGAGGCGGGGGGGCACCAGATACGCAGTATTTT. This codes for CASSLRGGGAPDTQYF.

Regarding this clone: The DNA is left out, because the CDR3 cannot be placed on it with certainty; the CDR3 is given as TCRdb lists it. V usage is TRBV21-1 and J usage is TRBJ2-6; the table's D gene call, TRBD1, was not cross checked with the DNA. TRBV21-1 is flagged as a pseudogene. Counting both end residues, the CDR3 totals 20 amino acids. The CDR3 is CASSVGTGSLKSSGADVLTF.

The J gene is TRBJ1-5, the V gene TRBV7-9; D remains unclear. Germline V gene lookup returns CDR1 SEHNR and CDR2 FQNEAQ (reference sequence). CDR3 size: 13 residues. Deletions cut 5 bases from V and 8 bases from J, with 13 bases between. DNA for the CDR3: TGTGCCAGCAGCCCCGAGGGCCCAAAGCCCCAGCATTTT. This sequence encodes CASSPEGPKPQHF.

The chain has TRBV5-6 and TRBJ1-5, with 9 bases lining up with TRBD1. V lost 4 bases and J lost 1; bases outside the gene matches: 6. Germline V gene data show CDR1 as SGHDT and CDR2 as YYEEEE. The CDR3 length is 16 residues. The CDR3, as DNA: TGTGCCAGCAGCGGGCGACAGGGGGACAGCAATCAGCCCCAGCATTTT. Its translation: CASSGRQGDSNQPQHF.

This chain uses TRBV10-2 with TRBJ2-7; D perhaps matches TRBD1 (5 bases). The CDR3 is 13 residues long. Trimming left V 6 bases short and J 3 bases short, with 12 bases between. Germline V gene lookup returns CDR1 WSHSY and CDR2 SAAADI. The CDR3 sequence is CASSAQGVYEQYF. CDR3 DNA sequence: TGCGCCAGCAGCGCACAAGGGGTCTACGAGCAGTACTTC.

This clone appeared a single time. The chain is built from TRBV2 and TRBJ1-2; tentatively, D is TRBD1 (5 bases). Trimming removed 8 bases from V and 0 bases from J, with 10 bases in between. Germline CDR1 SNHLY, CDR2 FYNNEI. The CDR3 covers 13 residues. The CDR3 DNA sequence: TGTGCCAGCCTACAGGACGCTAACTATGGCTACACCTTC. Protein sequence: CASLQDANYGYTF. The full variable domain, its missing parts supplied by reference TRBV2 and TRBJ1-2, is EPEVTQTPSHQVTQMGQEVILRCVPISNHLYFYWYRQILGQKVEFLVSFYNNEISEKSEIFDDQFSVERPDGSNFTLKIRSTKLEDSAMYFCASLQDANYGYTFGSGTRLTVV.

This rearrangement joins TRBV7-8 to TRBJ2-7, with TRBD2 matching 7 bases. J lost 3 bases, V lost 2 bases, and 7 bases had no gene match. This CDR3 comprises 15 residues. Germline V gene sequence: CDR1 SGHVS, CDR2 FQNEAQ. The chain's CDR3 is CASSLRRGLIYEQYV. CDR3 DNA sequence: TGTGCCAGCAGCTTACGGCGGGGGTTAATCTACGAGCAGTACGTC.

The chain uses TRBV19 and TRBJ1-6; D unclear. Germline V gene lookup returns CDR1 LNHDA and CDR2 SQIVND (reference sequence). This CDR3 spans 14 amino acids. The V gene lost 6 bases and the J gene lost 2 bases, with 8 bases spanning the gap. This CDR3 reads CASRRGTYNSPLHF. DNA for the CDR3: TGTGCCAGTAGACGGGGAACCTATAATTCACCCCTCCACTTT.

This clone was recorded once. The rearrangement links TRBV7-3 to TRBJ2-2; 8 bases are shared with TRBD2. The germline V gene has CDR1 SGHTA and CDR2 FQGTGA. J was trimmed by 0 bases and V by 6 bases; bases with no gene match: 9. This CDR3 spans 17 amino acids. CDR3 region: CASSPRPGGANTGELFF. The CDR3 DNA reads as TGTGCCAGCAGTCCGAGACCCGGGGGGGCGAACACCGGGGAGCTGTTTTTT.

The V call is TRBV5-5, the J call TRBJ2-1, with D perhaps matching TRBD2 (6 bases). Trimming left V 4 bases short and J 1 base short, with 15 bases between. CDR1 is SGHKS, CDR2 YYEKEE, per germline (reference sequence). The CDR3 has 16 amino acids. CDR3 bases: TGTGCCAGCAGCACCCTACGGGGGAGGTCCTACAATGAGCAGTTCTTC. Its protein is CASSTLRGRSYNEQFF.

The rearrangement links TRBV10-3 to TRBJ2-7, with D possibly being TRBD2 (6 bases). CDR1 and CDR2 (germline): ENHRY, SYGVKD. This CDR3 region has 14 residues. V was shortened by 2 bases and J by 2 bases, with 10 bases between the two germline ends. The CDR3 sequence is CAISEPGGTYEQYF. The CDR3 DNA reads TGTGCCATCAGTGAGCCAGGAGGGACCTACGAGCAGTACTTC.

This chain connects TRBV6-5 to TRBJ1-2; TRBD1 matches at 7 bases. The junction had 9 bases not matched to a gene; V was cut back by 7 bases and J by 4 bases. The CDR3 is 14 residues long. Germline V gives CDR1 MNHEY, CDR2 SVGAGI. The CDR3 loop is CASTALGQFYGYTF. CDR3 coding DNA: TGTGCCAGCACCGCACTGGGACAGTTCTATGGCTACACCTTC.

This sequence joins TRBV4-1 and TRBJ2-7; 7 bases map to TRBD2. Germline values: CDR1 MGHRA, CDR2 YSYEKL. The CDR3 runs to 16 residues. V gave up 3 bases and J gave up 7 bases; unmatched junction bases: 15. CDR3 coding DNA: TGCGCCAGCAGCCAGGGGGGGAGGGGAGGAATGTGGGAGCAGTACTTC. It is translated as CASSQGGRGGMWEQYF.

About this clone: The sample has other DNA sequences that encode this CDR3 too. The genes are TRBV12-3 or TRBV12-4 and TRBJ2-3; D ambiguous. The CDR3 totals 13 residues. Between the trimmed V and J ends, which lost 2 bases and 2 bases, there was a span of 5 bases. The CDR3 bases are TGTGCCAGCAGTTTACTTTCCACAGATACGCAGTATTTT. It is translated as CASSLLSTDTQYF.

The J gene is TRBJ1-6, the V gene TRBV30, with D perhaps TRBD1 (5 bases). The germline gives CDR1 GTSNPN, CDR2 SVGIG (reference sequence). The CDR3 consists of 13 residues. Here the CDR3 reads CALQTDTNSPLHF. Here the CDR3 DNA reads TGTGCTCTACAGACAGATACCAATTCACCCCTCCACTTT.

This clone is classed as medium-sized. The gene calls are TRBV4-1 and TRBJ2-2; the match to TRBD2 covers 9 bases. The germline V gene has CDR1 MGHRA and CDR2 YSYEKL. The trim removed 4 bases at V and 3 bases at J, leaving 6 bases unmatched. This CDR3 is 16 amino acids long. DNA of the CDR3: TGCGCCAGCAGCCCCCGGGTAGCGGGGGACACCGGGGAGCTGTTTTTT. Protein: CASSPRVAGDTGELFF.

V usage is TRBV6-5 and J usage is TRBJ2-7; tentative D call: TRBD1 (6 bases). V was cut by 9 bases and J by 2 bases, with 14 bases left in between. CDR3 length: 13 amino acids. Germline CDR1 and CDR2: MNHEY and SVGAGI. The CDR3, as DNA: TGTGCCAGTGCGACAGGTAACACCTACGAGCAGTACGTC. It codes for CASATGNTYEQYV.